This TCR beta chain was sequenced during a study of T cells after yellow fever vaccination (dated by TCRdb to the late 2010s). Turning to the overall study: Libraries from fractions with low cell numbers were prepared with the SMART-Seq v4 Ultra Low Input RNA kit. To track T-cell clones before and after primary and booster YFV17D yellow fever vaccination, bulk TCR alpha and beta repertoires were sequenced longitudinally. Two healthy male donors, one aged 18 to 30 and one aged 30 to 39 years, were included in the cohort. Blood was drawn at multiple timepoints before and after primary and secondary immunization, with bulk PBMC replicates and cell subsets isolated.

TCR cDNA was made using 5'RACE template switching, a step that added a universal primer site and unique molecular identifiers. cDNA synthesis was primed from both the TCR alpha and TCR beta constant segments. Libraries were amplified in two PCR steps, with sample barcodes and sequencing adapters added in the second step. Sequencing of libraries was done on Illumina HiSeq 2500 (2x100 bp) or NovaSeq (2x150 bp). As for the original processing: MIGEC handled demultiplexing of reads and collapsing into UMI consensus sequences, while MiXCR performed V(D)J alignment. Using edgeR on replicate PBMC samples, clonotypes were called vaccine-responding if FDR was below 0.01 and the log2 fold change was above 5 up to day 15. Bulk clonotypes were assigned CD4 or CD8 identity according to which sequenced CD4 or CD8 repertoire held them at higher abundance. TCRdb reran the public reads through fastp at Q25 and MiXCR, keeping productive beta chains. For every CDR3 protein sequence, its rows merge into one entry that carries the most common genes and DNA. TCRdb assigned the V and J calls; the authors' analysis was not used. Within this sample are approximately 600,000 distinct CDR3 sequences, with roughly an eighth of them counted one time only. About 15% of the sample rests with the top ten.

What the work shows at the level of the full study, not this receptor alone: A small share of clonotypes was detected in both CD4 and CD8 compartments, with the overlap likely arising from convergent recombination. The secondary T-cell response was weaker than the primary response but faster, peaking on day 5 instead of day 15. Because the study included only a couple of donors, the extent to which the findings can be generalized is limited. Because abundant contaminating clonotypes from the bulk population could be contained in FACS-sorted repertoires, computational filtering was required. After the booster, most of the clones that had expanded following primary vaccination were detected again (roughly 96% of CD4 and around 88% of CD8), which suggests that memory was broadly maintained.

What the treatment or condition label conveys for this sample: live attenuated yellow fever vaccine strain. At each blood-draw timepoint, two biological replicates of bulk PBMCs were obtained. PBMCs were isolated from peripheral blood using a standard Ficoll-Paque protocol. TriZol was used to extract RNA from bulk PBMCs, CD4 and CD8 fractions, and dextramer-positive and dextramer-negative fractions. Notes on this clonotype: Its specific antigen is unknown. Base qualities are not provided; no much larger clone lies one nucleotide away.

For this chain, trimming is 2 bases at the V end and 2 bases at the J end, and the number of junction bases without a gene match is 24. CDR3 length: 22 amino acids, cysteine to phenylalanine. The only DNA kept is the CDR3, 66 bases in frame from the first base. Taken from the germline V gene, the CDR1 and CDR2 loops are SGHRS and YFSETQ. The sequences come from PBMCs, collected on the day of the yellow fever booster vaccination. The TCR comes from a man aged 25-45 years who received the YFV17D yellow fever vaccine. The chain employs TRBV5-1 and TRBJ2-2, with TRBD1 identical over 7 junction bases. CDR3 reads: CASSFSPARAGDSQSNTGELFF. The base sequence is TGCGCCAGCAGCTTCTCTCCCGCCCGAGCTGGGGACAGTCAAAGTAACACCGGGGAGCTGTTTTTT.